The 18 T cell receptor beta chains below come from one sample, sequenced in a study of T cell changes during pregnancy in multiple sclerosis. Some clones are missing from TCRdb's copy, which holds only in-frame ones; the method was immunoSEQ multiplex PCR. This sample carries about 110,000 clones, approximately 89% of them seen once, and the ten largest clones take around 3.2%. The starting material was peripheral blood, obtained after pregnancy. The receptors were sampled from a female donor with multiple sclerosis, enrolled in a pregnancy study.

The chain uses TRBV5-1 and TRBJ2-3; 7 bases fit TRBD2. V was pared by 4 bases and J by 4 bases, with 12 bases of the junction left unmatched. CDR1 SGHRS and CDR2 YFSETQ come from the germline V gene. The CDR3 has 16 residues. The CDR3 bases are TGCGCCAGCAGCCGCCGGGGGGAGATAGTAGCAGATACGCAGTATTTT. Its protein is CASSRRGEIVADTQYF. Full variable domain (remainder filled in from reference TRBV5-1 and TRBJ2-3): KAGVTQTPRYLIKTRGQQVTLSCSPISGHRSVSWYQQTPGQGLQFLFEYFSETQRNKGNFPGRFSGRQFSNSRSEMNVSTLELGDSALYLCASSRRGEIVADTQYFGPGTRLTVL.

The J gene is TRBJ1-2, the V gene TRBV6-1; 10 positions agree with TRBD1. The CDR3 spans 15 residues. V shed 7 bases and J 6 bases; nucleotides not matched to a gene: 11. CDR1 is MNHNS, CDR2 SASEGT, per germline. CDR3 amino acids: CASTGTGDGRHGYTF. In DNA, the CDR3 is TGTGCCAGCACCGGGACAGGGGATGGCAGGCATGGCTACACCTTC.

The CDR3 nucleotides are TGTGCCAGCAGTATACAGGGGGCGAACACCGGGGAGCTGTTTTTT. Protein product: CASSIQGANTGELFF. This rearrangement joins TRBV5-4 to TRBJ2-2; 8 bases line up with TRBD1. Germline V gene sequence: CDR1 SGHNT, CDR2 YYREEE (reference sequence). The CDR3 runs to 15 residues. V trimming: 5 bases; J trimming: 0 bases; junction bases outside the gene matches: 3.

The chain combines TRBV6-1 with TRBJ2-3; maybe TRBD1 (6 bases). This CDR3 region has 12 residues. Germline CDR1 MNHNS, CDR2 SASEGT. V was shortened by 8 bases and J by 8 bases, with 14 bases between the two germline ends. The CDR3 coding sequence is TGTGCCAGCGGAGACAGGTTCAGTACGCAGTATTTT. Translation: CASGDRFSTQYF.

J is TRBJ2-3 and V is TRBV11-2, with 9 bases lining up with TRBD1. V lost 0 bases, J lost 4 bases, and 2 bases stayed unmatched. The V gene's germline CDR1 is SGHAT and CDR2 FQNNGV. The CDR3 runs 15 residues. In DNA, the CDR3 is TGTGCCAGCAGCTTAGAACAGGGGGCAGCAGATACGCAGTATTTT. Amino acid sequence: CASSLEQGAADTQYF.

The chain uses TRBV5-6 and TRBJ1-5; TRBD1 agrees at 7 bases. V gave up 0 bases and J gave up 0 bases; unmatched junction bases: 3. The V gene's germline CDR1 is SGHDT and CDR2 YYEEEE. This CDR3 is 16 amino acids long. In DNA form, the CDR3 reads TGTGCCAGCAGCTTGGGGGGGACAGCTAGCAATCAGCCCCAGCATTTT. It is translated as CASSLGGTASNQPQHF. The complete variable domain, with remaining parts taken from reference TRBV5-6 and TRBJ1-5, reads DAGVTQSPTHLIKTRGQQVTLRCSPKSGHDTVSWYQQALGQGPQFIFQYYEEEERQRGNFPDRFSGHQFPNYSSELNVNALLLGDSALYLCASSLGGTASNQPQHFGDGTRLSIL.

The genes are TRBV9 and TRBJ2-1; possibly TRBD1 for D (7 bases). Germline V lookup: CDR1 SGDLS, CDR2 YYNGEE. The ends were cut back, 4 bases at V and 5 bases at J, with 22 bases in the middle. The CDR3 sequence is 17 residues long. The CDR3 region has the DNA TGTGCCAGCAGCCCTGGATACAGGGGACTGCAACACAATGAGCAGTTCTTC. Translating it yields CASSPGYRGLQHNEQFF.

The chain carries TRBV2 and TRBJ2-3, with 12 nucleotides matching TRBD1. CDR1 is SNHLY, CDR2 FYNNEI, per germline. The length of the CDR3 is 15 residues. V was pared by 4 bases and J by 8 bases, with 7 bases of the junction left unmatched. This CDR3 reads CASSVGTGGASTQYF. The CDR3 DNA reads as TGTGCCAGCAGTGTAGGGACAGGGGGCGCGAGTACGCAGTATTTT.

The rearrangement joins TRBV27 to TRBJ1-5, with no clear D. CDR1 MNHEY and CDR2 SMNVEV come from the germline V gene (reference sequence). This CDR3 comprises 12 residues. Trimming removed 3 bases from V and 8 bases from J, with 8 bases in between. The CDR3: CASSLLGEPQHF. CDR3 sequence (DNA): TGTGCCAGCAGTTTGCTCGGGGAGCCCCAGCATTTT.

The chain carries TRBV6-4 and TRBJ2-3; 9 bases align to TRBD2. V shed 0 bases and J 3 bases; nucleotides not matched to a gene: 4. Germline V gene sequence: CDR1 MRHNA, CDR2 SNTAGT. The CDR3 is made up of 16 amino acids. The CDR3 here is CASSDSRGRGTDTQYF. CDR3 sequence (DNA): TGTGCCAGCAGTGACTCGCGCGGGAGGGGTACAGATACGCAGTATTTT.

The genes are TRBV4-1 and TRBJ1-5; TRBD1 agrees at 7 bases. J lost 7 bases, V lost 2 bases, and 11 bases had no gene match. This CDR3 contains 16 residues. CDR1 and CDR2 (germline): MGHRA, YSYEKL. In nucleotides, the CDR3 is TGCGCCAGCAGCCAACGCGACAGGGCCGGGAGCCAGCCCCAGCATTTT. Its protein product is CASSQRDRAGSQPQHF.

The chain combines TRBV19 with TRBJ1-4; D is possibly TRBD1 (6 bases). Trimming removed 5 bases from V and 7 bases from J, with 14 bases in between. Germline V lookup: CDR1 LNHDA, CDR2 SQIVND (reference sequence). The CDR3 sequence is 14 residues long. Here the CDR3 reads CASSVDRKVEKLFF. CDR3 in DNA: TGTGCCAGTAGTGTGGACAGAAAGGTTGAAAAACTGTTTTTT. The full variable domain, its missing parts supplied by reference TRBV19 and TRBJ1-4, is DGGITQSPKYLFRKEGQNVTLSCEQNLNHDAMYWYRQDPGQGLRLIYYSQIVNDFQKGDIAEGYSVSREKKESFPLTVTSAQKNPTAFYLCASSVDRKVEKLFFGSGTQLSVL.

This chain connects TRBV5-1 to TRBJ1-1; unclear D gene. The CDR3 loop spans 14 amino acids. V was cut by 7 bases and J by 1 base, with 14 bases left in between. The germline gives CDR1 SGHRS, CDR2 YFSETQ. CDR3 nucleotides: TGCGCCAGCCGCGTCGCGGAAGGGAACACTGAAGCTTTCTTT. Amino acids: CASRVAEGNTEAFF.

The chain is built from TRBV10-3 and TRBJ1-5; unclear D gene. Trimming took off 4 bases at V and 5 bases at J, with 9 bases between the two ends. There are 13 residues in the CDR3. CDR1 and CDR2 (germline): ENHRY, SYGVKD. The CDR3 DNA reads TGTGCCATCAGTGTTCTAGAGGATCAGCCCCAGCATTTT. It codes for CAISVLEDQPQHF.

This clone appeared once. The genes are TRBV5-1 and TRBJ1-3; no clear D. The germline CDR1 and CDR2 sequences are SGHRS and YFSETQ. V lost 0 bases, J lost 0 bases, and 7 bases lay in between. This CDR3 spans 15 amino acids. DNA of the CDR3: TGCGCCAGCAGCTTGGGGGCAACCTCTGGAAACACCATATATTTT. Amino acid sequence: CASSLGATSGNTIYF.

The chain has TRBV19 and TRBJ2-1; 8 bases agree with TRBD1. The V gene's germline CDR1 is LNHDA and CDR2 SQIVND (reference sequence). The CDR3 contains 13 residues. The trim removed 6 bases at V and 6 bases at J, leaving 4 bases unmatched. The CDR3 bases are TGTGCCAGTAGCCCTGACAGGGGCAATGAGCAGTTCTTC. The encoded protein is CASSPDRGNEQFF. Drawing the rest from reference TRBV19 and TRBJ2-1, the complete variable domain is DGGITQSPKYLFRKEGQNVTLSCEQNLNHDAMYWYRQDPGQGLRLIYYSQIVNDFQKGDIAEGYSVSREKKESFPLTVTSAQKNPTAFYLCASSPDRGNEQFFGPGTRLTVL.

The chain joins TRBV7-9 to TRBJ1-2, with D unclear. The CDR3 covers 12 residues. Germline V lookup: CDR1 SEHNR, CDR2 FQNEAQ (reference sequence). V lost 4 bases to trimming and J lost 7 bases, with 10 bases between them. Here the CDR3 reads CASSYRDLGYTF. DNA for the CDR3: TGTGCCAGCAGCTACAGAGATCTTGGCTACACCTTC.

This chain links TRBV18 with TRBJ1-2; 7 bases line up with TRBD1. Germline V gene lookup returns CDR1 KGHSH and CDR2 LQKENI. With V trimmed by 3 bases and J by 2 bases, 12 bases remained unmatched. CDR3 size: 17 residues. This CDR3 is CASSPSMGKGANYGYTF. CDR3 DNA sequence: TGTGCCAGCTCACCTTCCATGGGGAAGGGGGCCAACTATGGCTACACCTTC. Looking up the rest from reference TRBV18 and TRBJ1-2 gives the full variable domain: NAGVMQNPRHLVRRRGQEARLRCSPMKGHSHVYWYRQLPEEGLKFMVYLQKENIIDESGMPKERFSAEFPKEGPSILRIQQVVRGDSAAYFCASSPSMGKGANYGYTFGSGTRLTVV.